The clone carrying this TCR beta chain was counted many times. Its antigen is currently unknown. The limits of the CDR3 on the DNA are not certain, so only TCRdb's listed CDR3 is given. The sample originates from a study of T cells in Graves' hyperthyroidism and ophthalmopathy. What was amplified from RNA transcripts were TCR beta CDR3 regions. TCR CDR3 underwent first-round RT-PCR with the HTBI primer set. A single record per CDR3 protein comes from TCRdb applying MiXCR to the multiplex PCR reads. Of approximately 610,000 distinct CDR3 sequences in the sample, roughly 14% were seen once. The CDR3 extends over 14 residues, inclusive of both ends. Germline loops: CDR1 MNHEY, CDR2 SMNVEV (reference sequence). Broader study findings: Most expanded thyroid clonotypes above 0.001 recurred in blood. The model forecast ophthalmopathy, anticipating it by a median around 6.4 months before onset.

The sequenced material came from blood. The receptor was derived from a woman aged 35 to 49 with Graves' ophthalmopathy. The J gene is TRBJ2-2, the V gene TRBV27. CDR3 sequence reads: CASGSGFGNGELFF.